This entry lists 17 T cell receptor beta chains sequenced from one sample in a study of cytomegalovirus exposure and HLA in healthy donors. Measured with immunoSEQ multiplex PCR; TCRdb has only the in-frame clones, and not every one. There are about 64,000 clones in the sample; about 89% occur only once, and around 1.7% lies in the top ten. Sample: PBMCs. Every receptor here comes from a woman under 30 in good health and CMV-seronegative.

The J gene is TRBJ2-3, the V gene TRBV6-5; D may be TRBD2 (6 bases). The length of the CDR3 is 15 residues. Germline lookup yields CDR1 MNHEY and CDR2 SVGAGI. V dropped 6 bases and J dropped 4 bases, with 17 bases sitting between them. The chain's CDR3 is CASSRSGSSADTQYF. In DNA form, the CDR3 reads TGTGCCAGCAGCCGTTCCGGGAGTAGCGCAGATACGCAGTATTTT.

The chain links TRBV7-8 to TRBJ2-7; tentative D call: TRBD2 (6 bases). V lost 1 base and J 4 bases, leaving 14 bases between the germline ends. Germline loops: CDR1 SGHVS, CDR2 FQNEAQ. This CDR3 is 15 amino acids long. CDR3 nucleotides: TGTGCCAGCAGCTTAGTTCACAAGGGAGGTTACGAGCAGTACTTC. This codes for CASSLVHKGGYEQYF.

This clone has more than one count but fewer than ten. V and J are TRBV6-1 and TRBJ1-2; the D gene is possibly TRBD1 (6 bases). Germline V CDR1 and CDR2: MNHNS, SASEGT. The CDR3 consists of 12 residues. The V end lost 7 bases, the J end lost 3 bases, and 9 bases lay between the germline ends. The CDR3 spells CASTPGDYGYTF. The CDR3 DNA reads as TGTGCCAGCACTCCAGGGGACTATGGCTACACCTTC.

The rearrangement joins TRBV28 to TRBJ1-5, with a weak D call TRBD1 (5 bases). V lost 6 bases, J lost 0 bases, and 15 bases lay in between. Looked up from germline, CDR1 is MDHEN and CDR2 is SYDVKM. This CDR3 has 16 amino acids. This CDR3 reads CASSPHLGGSNQPQHF. CDR3 DNA sequence: TGTGCCAGCAGCCCACATCTGGGGGGTAGCAATCAGCCCCAGCATTTT. Variable domain in full (rest from reference TRBV28 and TRBJ1-5): DVKVTQSSRYLVKRTGEKVFLECVQDMDHENMFWYRQDPGLGLRLIYFSYDVKMKEKGDIPEGYSVSREKKERFSLILESASTNQTSMYLCASSPHLGGSNQPQHFGDGTRLSIL.

The rearrangement joins TRBV9 to TRBJ2-5, with a possible D match to TRBD1 (6 bases). Per germline, CDR1 SGDLS and CDR2 YYNGEE. There are 15 residues in the CDR3. Deletions cut 4 bases from V and 2 bases from J, with 15 bases between. The CDR3 DNA sequence: TGTGCCAGCAGCTCGGCGACAGGACCTCAAGAGACCCAGTACTTC. It specifies CASSSATGPQETQYF.

The CDR3 DNA reads as TGTGCCAGTACGCCGGGGTTCGGAAACACCATATATTTT. Its translation: CASTPGFGNTIYF. The chain recombines TRBV19 with TRBJ1-3; D is unresolved. Germline V gene data show CDR1 as LNHDA and CDR2 as SQIVND (reference sequence). Between the trimmed V and J ends, which lost 7 bases and 4 bases, there was a span of 11 bases. This CDR3 contains 13 residues.

In its sample, this clone was seen a few times. V gene TRBV27 combines with J gene TRBJ2-2; D is unresolved. Germline V gene lookup returns CDR1 MNHEY and CDR2 SMNVEV (reference sequence). The CDR3 totals 13 residues. The ends were cut back, 0 bases at V and 3 bases at J, with 2 bases in the middle. The CDR3 nucleotides read TGTGCCAGCAGTTTATCCTACACCGGGGAGCTGTTTTTT. Protein sequence: CASSLSYTGELFF.

The chain links TRBV7-8 to TRBJ2-3, with D uncertain. The V gene's germline CDR1 is SGHVS and CDR2 FQNEAQ. V lost 5 bases to trimming and J lost 2 bases, with 11 bases between them. The CDR3 is 14 residues long. The CDR3 protein is CASSPRYLTDTQYF. In nucleotides, the CDR3 is TGTGCCAGCAGCCCGAGGTACCTCACAGATACGCAGTATTTT. Based on the CDR3 plus reference TRBV7-8 and TRBJ2-3, the full variable domain is GAGVSQSPRYKVAKRGQDVALRCDPISGHVSLFWYQQALGQGPEFLTYFQNEAQLDKSGLPSDRFFAERPEGSVSTLKIQRTQQEDSAVYLCASSPRYLTDTQYFGPGTRLTVL.

The rearrangement links TRBV7-8 to TRBJ2-7; a weak D match, TRBD1 (5 bases). CDR3 length equals 16 residues. Per germline, CDR1 SGHVS and CDR2 FQNEAQ. Trimming left V 2 bases short and J 3 bases short, with 17 bases between. CDR3 in amino acids: CASSLNQGAKVYEQYF. The CDR3, as DNA: TGTGCCAGCAGCTTAAATCAAGGGGCTAAAGTCTACGAGCAGTACTTC.

V gene TRBV4-2 combines with J gene TRBJ2-2, with 12 bases that match TRBD2. The CDR3 runs to 19 residues. Germline values: CDR1 LGHNA, CDR2 YNFKEQ. Trimming took 1 base from V and 4 from J; bases not matched to a gene: 10. The CDR3 DNA sequence: TGTGCCAGCAGCCAAGCGGCGCCTAGCGGGAGGGCCACCACCGGGGAGCTGTTTTTT. Protein: CASSQAAPSGRATTGELFF.

This chain joins TRBV4-1 and TRBJ1-1; the D is unclear. Germline loops: CDR1 MGHRA, CDR2 YSYEKL. CDR3 length: 13 amino acids. Trimming cost V 2 bases and J 1 base, with 5 bases left between them. The CDR3 region is CASSQKRNTEAFF. In DNA form, the CDR3 reads TGCGCCAGCAGCCAAAAGAGGAACACTGAAGCTTTCTTT.

The rearrangement joins TRBV5-6 to TRBJ1-2, with a tentative D call TRBD1 (6 bases). This CDR3 region has 15 residues. V was pared by 1 base and J by 4 bases, with 14 bases between. The V gene's germline CDR1 is SGHDT and CDR2 YYEEEE. The chain's CDR3 is CASSLTGQDVYGYTF. CDR3 sequence (DNA): TGTGCCAGCAGCTTGACAGGGCAGGATGTCTATGGCTACACCTTC. The whole variable domain, remainder taken from reference TRBV5-6 and TRBJ1-2, is DAGVTQSPTHLIKTRGQQVTLRCSPKSGHDTVSWYQQALGQGPQFIFQYYEEEERQRGNFPDRFSGHQFPNYSSELNVNALLLGDSALYLCASSLTGQDVYGYTFGSGTRLTVV.

This clone was detected only once. The CDR3 region has the DNA TGTGCCAGCAGCGTGAGCACCGGGGAGCTGTTTTTT. Its protein product is CASSVSTGELFF. This chain connects TRBV9 to TRBJ2-2; no firm D call. Trimming pared 2 bases from V and 4 bases from J, leaving 3 bases between. Per germline, CDR1 SGDLS and CDR2 YYNGEE. The CDR3 length is 12 residues.

This sequence joins TRBV27 and TRBJ2-5; maybe TRBD1 (5 bases). V lost 9 bases and J lost 5, with 19 bases in between. There are 14 residues in the CDR3. Germline-derived CDR1 and CDR2 are MNHEY and SMNVEV (reference sequence). CDR3 amino acids: CASRRRQGDETQYF. For the CDR3, the DNA is TGTGCCAGTCGACGGCGGCAGGGTGACGAGACCCAGTACTTC.

The V call is TRBV7-2, the J call TRBJ2-1; 9 bases agree with TRBD2. The V segment lost 2 bases and the J segment 6 bases; nucleotides outside the gene matches: 5. The CDR3 is made up of 15 amino acids. The germline V gene has CDR1 SGHTA and CDR2 FQGNSA. The CDR3 DNA reads as TGTGCCAGCAGCTTAACGGGACTAGCCGCCAATGAGCAGTTCTTC. It encodes CASSLTGLAANEQFF.

This clone showed up just once. The chain carries TRBV7-6 and TRBJ1-5; D is undetermined. The V end lost 0 bases, the J end lost 4 bases, and 7 bases lay between the germline ends. Per germline, CDR1 SGHVS and CDR2 FNYEAQ. This CDR3 comprises 14 residues. CDR3 amino acids: CASSLAGRNQPQHF. In nucleotides, the CDR3 is TGTGCCAGCAGCTTAGCAGGGAGGAATCAGCCCCAGCATTTT. The complete variable domain, with remaining parts taken from reference TRBV7-6 and TRBJ1-5, reads GAGVSQSPRYKVTKRGQDVALRCDPISGHVSLYWYRQALGQGPEFLTYFNYEAQQDKSGLPNDRFSAERPEGSISTLTIQRTEQRDSAMYRCASSLAGRNQPQHFGDGTRLSIL.

V usage is TRBV5-1 and J usage is TRBJ2-4; tentatively, D is TRBD1 (6 bases). Deletions cut 0 bases from V and 7 bases from J, with 11 bases between. The CDR3 is made up of 14 amino acids. The germline gives CDR1 SGHRS, CDR2 YFSETQ. The CDR3 region is CASSLVGQGNIQYF. The CDR3 DNA follows: TGCGCCAGCAGCTTGGTTGGGCAGGGGAACATTCAGTACTTC. Looking up the rest from reference TRBV5-1 and TRBJ2-4 gives the full variable domain: KAGVTQTPRYLIKTRGQQVTLSCSPISGHRSVSWYQQTPGQGLQFLFEYFSETQRNKGNFPGRFSGRQFSNSRSEMNVSTLELGDSALYLCASSLVGQGNIQYFGAGTRLSVL.